This T cell receptor (beta chain) came from a study of T cells in tuberculosis. The wider study: A South African cohort included IGRA-negative adolescents, latently infected IGRA-positive adolescents and adults with active tuberculosis. Blood was taken before or within 7 days of anti-tuberculosis therapy. Regarding the study as a whole: The TCR-beta difference was not significant; alpha differences partly reflected length.

In regard to this clone: Antigen: not known.

Measured with immunoSEQ multiplex PCR; TCRdb has only the in-frame clones, and not every one. The data hold 47,000 or so clones, with about 95% observed a single time. The CDR3 length is 15 residues. V gave up 5 bases and J gave up 9 bases; unmatched junction bases: 8. Per germline, CDR1 MNHNS and CDR2 SASEGT. Described time point: new active TB diagnosis, blood taken before or within 7 days of starting treatment. Confirmation came from sputum smear and/or culture positivity for M. tuberculosis. The source of this sequence is an adult with tuberculosis. The genes are TRBV6-1 and TRBJ1-6, with 9 bases that match TRBD1. Sequenced material: PBMCs, taken at tuberculosis diagnosis. In nucleotides, the CDR3 is TGTGCCAGCAGTTTTCCGGGACAGGGAGGTTCACCCCTCCACTTT. This sequence encodes CASSFPGQGGSPLHF.